A selection of T cell receptor beta chains follows, all from one sample in a study of response to subunit inactivated influenza vaccine. TCRdb called the RT-PCR reads again in MiXCR, with one record for every CDR3 protein. The profile covers roughly 700,000 distinct CDR3 sequences, with less than 20% appearing a single time and approximately 10% taken by the ten largest. The sequencing used PBMCs from blood, collected 11 to 12 days after vaccination. These receptors all come from a man aged 50-59 years who received an inactivated influenza vaccine. The CDR3 runs from the conserved cysteine through the conserved F or W. The D gene is left open where the match is weak. A row's size may be missing; if present it is once, few, many or a size class.

J | V | D | size | DNA | CDR3
TRBJ2-7 | TRBV7-2 | TRBD2 | many | TGTGCCAGCAGCTTAGGAGAAGCGGGGGGGCCGTACGAGCAGTACTTC | CASSLGEAGGPYEQYF
TRBJ2-3 | TRBV7-2 | TRBD2 | . | TGTGCCAGCAGCTCTCGTCAGACTAGCCCAGATACGCTGTATTTT | CASSSRQTSPDTLYF
TRBJ2-3 | TRBV15 | TRBD1 | few | TGTGCCACCAGCAGTTACCGGGACAGAGATACGCAGTATTTT | CATSSYRDRDTQYF
TRBJ2-7 | TRBV20-1 | TRBD2 | few | TGCAGTGCTTACAGGACTAGCGGCGCCTACGAGCAGTACTTC | CSAYRTSGAYEQYF
TRBJ2-1 | TRBV7-4 | . | few | TGTGCCAGCAGCTTCTACGGGACCAGCGATGAGCAGTTCTTC | CASSFYGTSDEQFF
TRBJ2-1 | TRBV20-1 | . | . | TGCAGTGCTAGGAAATTCAATGAGCAGTTCTTC | CSARKFNEQFF
TRBJ2-3 | TRBV14 | TRBD2 | . | TGTGCCAGCAGCGTGGGACGGACTAGTGGCACAGATACGCAGTATTTT | CASSVGRTSGTDTQYF
TRBJ2-6 | TRBV27 | . | few | TGTGCCAGCAGTTTGCTCGACTTCAGGGGTTCAGGGGCCAACGTCCTGACTTTC | CASSLLDFRGSGANVLTF
TRBJ2-1 | TRBV5-1 | TRBD2 | . | TGCGCCAGCAGCGGGACTAGCGGGAGGGCCGGCAATGAGCAGTTCTTC | CASSGTSGRAGNEQFF
TRBJ2-2 | TRBV5-1 | TRBD1 | few | TGCGCCAGCAGCTTTGGACAGGCAGTCGGGGAGCTGTTTTTT | CASSFGQAVGELFF
TRBJ2-7 | TRBV20-1 | TRBD2 | . | TGCTGTGCTAGAGCGGGGGCTAGCGGGAGGTTCAACGAGCAGTACTTC | CCARAGASGRFNEQYF
TRBJ1-5 | TRBV15 | . | many | TGTGCCACCAGCGACCCGAATCAGCCCCAGCATTTT | CATSDPNQPQHF
TRBJ2-3 | TRBV9 | TRBD1 | many | TGTGCCAGCAGCGTAGCGGACAGGGGACCAGATACGCAGTATTTT | CASSVADRGPDTQYF
TRBJ2-3 | TRBV20-1 | . | . | TGCAGTGCAAACTACTTAGATACGCAGTATTTT | CSANYLDTQYF
TRBJ2-2 | TRBV11-1 | TRBD1 | many | TGTGCCAGCAGCTGGGGACAGGGGGGCACCGGGGAGCTGTTTTTT | CASSWGQGGTGELFF
TRBJ2-5 | TRBV10-3 | . | . | TGTGCCATCAGTGATCCGGGACAAGAGACCCAGTACTTC | CAISDPGQETQYF
TRBJ2-1 | TRBV7-2 | . | . | TGTGCCAGCAGCTTAGGTGTCCCCTCTGAGCAGTTCTTC | CASSLGVPSEQFF
TRBJ2-1 | TRBV5-5 | TRBD2 | many | TGTGCCAGCAGCTGGAGACTAGCGGTATCGACCTCCTACAATGAGCAGTTCTTC | CASSWRLAVSTSYNEQFF
TRBJ2-7 | TRBV7-8 | . | . | TGTGCCAGCAGCTTAGAAGGCTGGGATGGCTCCTACGAGCAGTACTTC | CASSLEGWDGSYEQYF
TRBJ2-2 | TRBV7-3 | . | many | TGTGCCAGCAGTTACAGGGTTAACACCGGGGAGCTGTTTTTT | CASSYRVNTGELFF
TRBJ1-1 | TRBV12-3/TRBV12-4 | . | many | TGTGCCAGCAGTCTTAGGGCCCAGGGATCAGCTTTCTTT | CASSLRAQGSAFF
TRBJ1-3 | TRBV20-1 | . | few | TGCAGTGCTAGAGATGGTGCTTCTGGAAACACCATATATTTT | CSARDGASGNTIYF
TRBJ2-1 | TRBV20-1 | TRBD2 | many | TGCAGTGCACTACCCGTAGCGGGAGGATCGTACAATGAGCAGTTCTTC | CSALPVAGGSYNEQFF
TRBJ1-6 | TRBV6-5 | TRBD1 | many | TGTGCCAGCAGTTACGAGGGACAGGGAGATTCACCCCTCCACTTT | CASSYEGQGDSPLHF
TRBJ2-6 | TRBV5-1 | . | few | TGCGCCAGCAGCTTGACAGAGTCTGGGGCCAACGTCCTGACTTTC | CASSLTESGANVLTF
TRBJ2-5 | TRBV12-3/TRBV12-4 | . | . | TGTGCCAGCAGTTTCTTTACTAGCACCCGGGCCCAGTACTTC | CASSFFTSTRAQYF
TRBJ2-2 | TRBV28 | TRBD1 | few | TGTGCCAGCAGTTACCCGACCCCCGGGACAGCAACGAACACCGGGGAGCTGTTTTTT | CASSYPTPGTATNTGELFF
TRBJ2-7 | TRBV6-1 | TRBD1 | few | TGTGCCAGCAGCCCCACCCGGGACAGGGGGAGCTCCTACGAGCAGTACTTC | CASSPTRDRGSSYEQYF
TRBJ1-4 | TRBV5-1 | . | many | TGCGCCAGCAGCGGGGGTTTGCTTCGAGAGGGTGAAAAACTGTTTTTT | CASSGGLLREGEKLFF
TRBJ1-1 | TRBV20-1 | TRBD1 | many | TGCAGTGCTTCCCTCAGGGGGACTGAAGCTTTCTTT | CSASLRGTEAFF
TRBJ1-2 | TRBV4-3 | . | . | TGCGCCAGCAGCCAAGATTCGCCAGGTCGGGACTATGGCTACACCTTC | CASSQDSPGRDYGYTF
TRBJ2-5 | TRBV4-2 | TRBD2 | . | TGTGCCAGCAGCCAAGACCGTGGGACTAGCGGCCAAGAGACCCAGTACTTC | CASSQDRGTSGQETQYF
TRBJ2-1 | TRBV20-1 | . | many | TGCAGTGCCAACAGGGACTACAATGAGCAGTTCTTC | CSANRDYNEQFF
TRBJ2-7 | TRBV6-5 | . | . | TGTGCCAGCAGTTACTCGACGACGGCCTCCTACGAGCAGTACTTC | CASSYSTTASYEQYF
TRBJ2-3 | TRBV29-1 | TRBD1 | few | TGCAGCGTTGAAGATCTTTGGACAGGGGGCGCAACAGATACGCAGTATTTT | CSVEDLWTGGATDTQYF
TRBJ2-7 | TRBV20-1 | TRBD2 | . | TGCAGTGCTCTGAGCGGGAGGCGGTACGAGCAGTACTTC | CSALSGRRYEQYF
TRBJ2-7 | TRBV6-2/TRBV6-3 | TRBD2 | . | TGTGCCAGCAGTTACAACCCACTAGCGGGAGACGACGAGCAGTACTTC | CASSYNPLAGDDEQYF
TRBJ2-3 | TRBV15 | TRBD2 | many | TGTGCCACCGCGGGAGACACAGATACGCAGTATTTT | CATAGDTDTQYF
TRBJ2-1 | TRBV4-3 | TRBD2 | many | TGCGCCAGCAGCCAAGAAGCGGGGGGGCTGCATGAGCAGTTCTTC | CASSQEAGGLHEQFF
TRBJ2-5 | TRBV7-9 | TRBD1 | many | TGTGCCAGCAGCCATCGGGACAGGGCAGAGAAAGAGACCCAGTACTTC | CASSHRDRAEKETQYF
TRBJ2-1 | TRBV29-1 | TRBD2 | few | TGCAGCGTTGATCCACTAGCGGGAGTGAAAGATGAGCAGTTCTTC | CSVDPLAGVKDEQFF
TRBJ1-1 | TRBV6-5 | . | . | TGTGCCAGCAGTTCGCCCCCGGAGAGGCAGTTCACTGAAGCTTTCTTT | CASSSPPERQFTEAFF
TRBJ2-1 | TRBV3-1 | . | few | TGTGCCAGCAGCCAAGATCCAGGACTAAGTTACAATGAGCAGTTCTTC | CASSQDPGLSYNEQFF